This entry describes one T cell receptor (beta chain). Its specificity is unknown. This sample was included in a study of T-cell memory formation after mild COVID-19. Study-level points and caveats: The appearance of some responding clones in pre-infection memory suggested that cross-reactive memory joined. Researchers could not confirm that second-wave clones peaking on day 37 targeted SARS-CoV-2. Among clones contracting day 15 to 85, CD4/CD8 was balanced, whereas later expanders leaned CD4+.

UMIs and sample barcodes were carried by the TCR alpha and TCR beta cDNA libraries that 5'RACE produced using constant-segment primers. TCRdb itself ran the 5' RACE reads through MiXCR, one entry per CDR3 protein. The table has over 150,000 distinct CDR3 sequences, 15% to 20% seen once. The sample consisted of PBMCs or a T cell subset sorted from them (not recorded which). The TCR comes from a man aged 18-30 years who had mild COVID-19 (a few samples of this study predate the infection). Cell type and time point are not known.

The CDR3 sequence is CASSLTSGGVTGELFF. CDR3 bases: TGTGCCAGCAGCCTTACTAGCGGGGGGGTCACCGGGGAGCTGTTTTTT. This chain uses TRBV4-2 with TRBJ2-2, with 13 bases that match TRBD2. J lost 4 bases, V lost 4 bases, and 3 bases had no gene match. This CDR3 spans 16 amino acids. Germline V gene lookup returns CDR1 LGHNA and CDR2 YNFKEQ.